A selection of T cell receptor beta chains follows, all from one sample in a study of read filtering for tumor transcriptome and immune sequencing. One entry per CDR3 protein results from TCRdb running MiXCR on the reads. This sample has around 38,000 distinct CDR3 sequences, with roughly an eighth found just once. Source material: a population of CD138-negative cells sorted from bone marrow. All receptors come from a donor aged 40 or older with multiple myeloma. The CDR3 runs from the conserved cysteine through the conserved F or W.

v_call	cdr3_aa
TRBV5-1	CASSKPDRGEKLFF
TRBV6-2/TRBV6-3	CASRKPNTGELFF
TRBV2	CASRPGTSGIQETQYF
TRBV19	CASSDQETQYF
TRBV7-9	CASSLAPGRSKNTEAFF
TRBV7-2	CASSLAMGVDTQYF
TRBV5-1	CASSGGGLPGSSYNEQFF
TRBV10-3	CAISRGQGADTQYF
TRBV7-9	CASSDNPRDRGQETQYF
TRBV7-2	CASSFLGQASSGANVLTF
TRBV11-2	CASSWTSGSGTDTQYF
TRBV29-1	CSVATDLTDTQYF
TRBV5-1	CASSLDPGRNTEAFF
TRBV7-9	CASSLGGLSEQYF
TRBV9	CASSSRGSTDTQYF
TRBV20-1	CSARDPGDTEAFF
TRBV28	CAVDRGSASYMNTEAFF
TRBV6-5	CASSYYPGRGNEQFF
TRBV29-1	CSVEDRISLSGNTIYF
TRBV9	CASSPSLAASNEQFF
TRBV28	CASSLQTSGTSHTQYF
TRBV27	CASSLGPGGSGYTF
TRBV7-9	CASSPHGGGGEETQYF
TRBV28	CASSLLLSGQIYNEQFF
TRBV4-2	CASSEGQGAYEQYF
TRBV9	CASSPTGQSNQPQHF
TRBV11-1	CASSPRTGSTGELFF
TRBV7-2	CASSFSGLSKTQYF
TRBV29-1	CSVEGGSGNTIYF
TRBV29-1	CSVEIQGHEQYF
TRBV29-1	CSVQGAMGEKLFF
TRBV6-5	CASKAGGATGELFF
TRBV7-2	CASSLGSGSGANVLTF
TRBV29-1	CSGVAGGRSEQYF
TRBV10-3	CAISGDRDTEAFF
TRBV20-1	CSATRNRDTQYF
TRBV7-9	CASSPWTTLNTGELSF
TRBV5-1	CASSLDRASGSRDEQFF
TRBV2	CASSPNWLFGYTF
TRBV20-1	CSARDIAGGAYNEQFF
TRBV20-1	CSARDNTRPGTQYF
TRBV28	CASSFARTGTEQYF
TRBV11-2	CASSLVPGGRRETQYF
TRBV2	CTSSLDKAREKLFF
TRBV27	CACSRTGAGANVLAF
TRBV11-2	CTSEMAALSTDTQYF
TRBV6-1	CASNPTGSNQPQHF
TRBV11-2	CASSLGASGSRSERYF
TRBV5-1	CASSSGTSVQETQYF
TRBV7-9	CASSSSGPEMNEQFF
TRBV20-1	CSASSPRGRNTEAFF
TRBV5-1	CASSLNSGAGSGANVLTF
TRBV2	CASRTYNEQFF
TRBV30	CAWTTRQGGDAFF
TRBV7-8	CASTLTLTDTQYF